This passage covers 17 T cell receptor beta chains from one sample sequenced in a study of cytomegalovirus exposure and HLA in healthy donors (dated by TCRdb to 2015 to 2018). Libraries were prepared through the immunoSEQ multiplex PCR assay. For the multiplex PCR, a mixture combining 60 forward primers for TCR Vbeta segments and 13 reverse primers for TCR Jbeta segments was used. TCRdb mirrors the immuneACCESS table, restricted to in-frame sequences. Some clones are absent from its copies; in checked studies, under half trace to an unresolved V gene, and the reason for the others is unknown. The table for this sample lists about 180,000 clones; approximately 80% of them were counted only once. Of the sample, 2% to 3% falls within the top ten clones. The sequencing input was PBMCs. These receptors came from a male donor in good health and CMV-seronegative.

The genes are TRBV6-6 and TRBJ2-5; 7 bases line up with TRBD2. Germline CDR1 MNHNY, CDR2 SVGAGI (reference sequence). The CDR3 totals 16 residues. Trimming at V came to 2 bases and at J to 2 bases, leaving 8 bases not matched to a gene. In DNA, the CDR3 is TGTGCCAGCAGTTACCCCCGCGGGGGTCCGCAAGAGACCCAGTACTTC. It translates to CASSYPRGGPQETQYF.

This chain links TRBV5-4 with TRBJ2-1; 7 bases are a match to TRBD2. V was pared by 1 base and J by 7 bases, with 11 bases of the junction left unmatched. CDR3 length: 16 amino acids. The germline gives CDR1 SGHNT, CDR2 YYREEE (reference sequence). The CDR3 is CASSLSRGEVVNEQFF. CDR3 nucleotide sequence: TGTGCCAGCAGCTTGTCCCGGGGGGAGGTGGTGAATGAGCAGTTCTTC.

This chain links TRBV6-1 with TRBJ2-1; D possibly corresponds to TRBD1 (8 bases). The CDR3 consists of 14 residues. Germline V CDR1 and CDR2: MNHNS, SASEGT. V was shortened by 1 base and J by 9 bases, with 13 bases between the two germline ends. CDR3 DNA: TGTGCCAGCAGTGAAGACAGGGGGAGGGGTGAGCAGTTCTTC. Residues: CASSEDRGRGEQFF.

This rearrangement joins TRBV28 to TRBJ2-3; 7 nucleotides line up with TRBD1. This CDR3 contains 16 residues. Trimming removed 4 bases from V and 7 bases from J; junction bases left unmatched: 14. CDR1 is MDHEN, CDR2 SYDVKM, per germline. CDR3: CASSYSGTEGRNTQYF. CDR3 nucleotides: TGTGCCAGCAGTTATTCCGGGACAGAGGGACGGAATACGCAGTATTTT. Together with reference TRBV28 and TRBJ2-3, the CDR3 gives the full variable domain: DVKVTQSSRYLVKRTGEKVFLECVQDMDHENMFWYRQDPGLGLRLIYFSYDVKMKEKGDIPEGYSVSREKKERFSLILESASTNQTSMYLCASSYSGTEGRNTQYFGPGTRLTVL.

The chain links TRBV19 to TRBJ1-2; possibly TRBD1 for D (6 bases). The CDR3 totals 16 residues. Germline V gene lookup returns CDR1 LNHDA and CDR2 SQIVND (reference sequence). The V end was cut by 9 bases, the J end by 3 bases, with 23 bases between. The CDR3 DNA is TGTGCCAGCGCAACTACCGGGACACCGAAGCACTATGGCTACACCTTC. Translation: CASATTGTPKHYGYTF.

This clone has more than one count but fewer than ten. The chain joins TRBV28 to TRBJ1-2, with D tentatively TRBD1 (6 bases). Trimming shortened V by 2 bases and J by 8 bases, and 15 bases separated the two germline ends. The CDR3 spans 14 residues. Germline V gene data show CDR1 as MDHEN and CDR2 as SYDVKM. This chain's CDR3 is CASSLVQGGGGYTF. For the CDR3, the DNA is TGTGCCAGCAGTTTAGTCCAGGGAGGGGGGGGCTACACCTTC.

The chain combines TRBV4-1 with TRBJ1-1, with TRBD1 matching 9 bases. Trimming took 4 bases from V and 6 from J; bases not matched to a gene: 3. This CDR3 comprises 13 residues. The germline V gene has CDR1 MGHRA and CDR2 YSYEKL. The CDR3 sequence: CASSRGTGSEAFF. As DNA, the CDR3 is TGCGCCAGCAGCCGAGGGACAGGGTCTGAAGCTTTCTTT.

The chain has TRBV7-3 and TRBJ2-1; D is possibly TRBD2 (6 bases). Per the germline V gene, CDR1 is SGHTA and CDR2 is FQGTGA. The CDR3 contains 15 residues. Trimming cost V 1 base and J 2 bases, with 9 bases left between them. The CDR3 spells CASSLIGGTYNEQFF. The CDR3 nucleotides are TGTGCCAGCAGCTTAATCGGGGGTACCTACAATGAGCAGTTCTTC.

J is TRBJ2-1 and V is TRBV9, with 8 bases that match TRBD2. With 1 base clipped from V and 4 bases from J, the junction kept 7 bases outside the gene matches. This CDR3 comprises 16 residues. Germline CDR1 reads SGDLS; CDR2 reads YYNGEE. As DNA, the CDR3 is TGTGCCAGCAGCGTATTTACGGGGGGGATATACAATGAGCAGTTCTTC. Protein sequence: CASSVFTGGIYNEQFF. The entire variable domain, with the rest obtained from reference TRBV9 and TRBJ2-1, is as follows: DSGVTQTPKHLITATGQRVTLRCSPRSGDLSVYWYQQSLDQGLQFLIQYYNGEERAKGNILERFSAQQFPDLHSELNLSSLELGDSALYFCASSVFTGGIYNEQFFGPGTRLTVL.

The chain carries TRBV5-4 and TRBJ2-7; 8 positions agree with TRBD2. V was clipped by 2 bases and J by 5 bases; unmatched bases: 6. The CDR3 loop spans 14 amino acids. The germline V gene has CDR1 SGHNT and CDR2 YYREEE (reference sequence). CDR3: CASSLFGRAHEQYF. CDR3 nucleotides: TGTGCCAGCAGCTTATTCGGGAGGGCCCACGAGCAGTACTTC.

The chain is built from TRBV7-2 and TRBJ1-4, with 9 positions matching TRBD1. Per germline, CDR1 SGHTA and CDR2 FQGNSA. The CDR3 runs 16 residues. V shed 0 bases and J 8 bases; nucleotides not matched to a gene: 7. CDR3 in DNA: TGTGCCAGCAGCTTAGCGCTGGACAGGGGAAGAGAAAAACTGTTTTTT. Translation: CASSLALDRGREKLFF.

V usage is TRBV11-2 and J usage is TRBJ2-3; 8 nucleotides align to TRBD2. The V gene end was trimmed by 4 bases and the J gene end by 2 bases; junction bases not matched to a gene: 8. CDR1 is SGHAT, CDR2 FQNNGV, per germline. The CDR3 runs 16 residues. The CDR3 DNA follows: TGTGCCAGCAGCTCGGGGGGGGCGCGGGTCACAGATACGCAGTATTTT. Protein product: CASSSGGARVTDTQYF.

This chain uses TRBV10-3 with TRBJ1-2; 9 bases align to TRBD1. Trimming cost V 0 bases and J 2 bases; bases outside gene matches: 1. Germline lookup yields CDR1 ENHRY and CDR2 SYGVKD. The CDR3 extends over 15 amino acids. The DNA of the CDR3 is TGTGCCATCAGTGAGTCGGGGACAGGGAACTATGGCTACACCTTC. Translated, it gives CAISESGTGNYGYTF.

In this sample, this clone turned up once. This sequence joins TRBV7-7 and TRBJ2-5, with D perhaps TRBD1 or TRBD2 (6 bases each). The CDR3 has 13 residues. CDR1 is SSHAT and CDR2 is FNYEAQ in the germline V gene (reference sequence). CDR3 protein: CASGPDSLETQYF. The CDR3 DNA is TGTGCTAGCGGTCCGGACAGCCTGGAGACCCAGTACTTC.

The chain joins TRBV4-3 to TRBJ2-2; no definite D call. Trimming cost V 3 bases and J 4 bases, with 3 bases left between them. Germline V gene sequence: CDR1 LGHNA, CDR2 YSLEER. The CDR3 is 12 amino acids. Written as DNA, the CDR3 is TGCGCCAGCAGCCACCGCACCGGGGAGCTGTTTTTT. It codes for CASSHRTGELFF.

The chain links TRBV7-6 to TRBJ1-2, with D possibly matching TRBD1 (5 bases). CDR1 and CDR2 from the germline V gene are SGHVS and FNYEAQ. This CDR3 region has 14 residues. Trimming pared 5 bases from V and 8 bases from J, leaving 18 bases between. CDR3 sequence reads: CASSPRGGAGGYTF. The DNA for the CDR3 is TGTGCCAGCAGCCCGCGAGGAGGGGCCGGGGGCTACACCTTC.

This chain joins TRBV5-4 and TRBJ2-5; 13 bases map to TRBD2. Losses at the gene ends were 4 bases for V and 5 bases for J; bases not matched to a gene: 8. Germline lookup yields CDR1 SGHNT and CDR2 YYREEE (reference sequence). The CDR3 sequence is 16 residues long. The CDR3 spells CASSRTSGGDRETQYF. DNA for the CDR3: TGTGCCAGCAGCCGTACTAGCGGGGGGGATAGGGAGACCCAGTACTTC.